This paragraph covers one TCR beta chain sequence. Trimming cost V 3 bases and J 10 bases, with 10 bases left between them. The CDR3 covers 12 residues. The data originate from a study of blood T cell repertoires in COVID-19. The wider study: Both acute and convalescent COVID-19 samples were obtained from the United States, Italy and Spain. PBMCs, B-cell-depleted T cells, or T cells were the source of the cDNA or gDNA that made up the material.

In the original workflow: From reference gene primer amplification, estimates of nucleated cell counts were derived. Assay: immunoSEQ multiplex PCR; the TCRdb copy retains only in-frame clones and omits some. D and trimming come from the DNA, and the V and J calls and clone size come from that table. The table has 300,000 to 350,000 clones, 80% to 90% seen once. V gene TRBV12-3 or TRBV12-4 combines with J gene TRBJ2-1; TRBD2 is a possible D gene (5 bases). The sequence derives from a young man with active or convalescent COVID-19. Sequenced input: peripheral blood. The chain's CDR3 is CASSLEVREQFF. The DNA for the CDR3 is TGTGCCAGCAGTTTGGAGGTCAGGGAGCAGTTCTTC.